This TCR beta chain was recorded in a study of T cell repertoires in cytomegalovirus infection. Study information: The public TCR beta signatures pointed to both CMV infection and matching HLA type. Whole-study findings and limits: Carriers of CMV plus the relevant HLA were identified by cumulative public TCR beta family frequency. It was HLA-C-restricted CMV-specific TCR beta clonotypes that dominated the response ex vivo.

One entry per CDR3 protein, called by TCRdb with MiXCR from the reads. The sample has around 120,000 distinct CDR3 sequences, roughly 9% seen once. Trimming removed 8 bases from V and 0 bases from J, with 16 bases in between. This CDR3 has 15 amino acids. Germline assignment: CDR1 LNHDA and CDR2 SQIVND (reference sequence). About this clonotype: Its antigen is not known.

Sequenced sample: PBMCs. The chain uses TRBV19 and TRBJ1-1; TRBD1 might be the D (5 bases). This receptor was taken from a human donor in good health (CMV status not recorded). Some clones in this sample may be carry-over from other donors' samples. The CDR3: CASWDRRGMNTEAFF. The CDR3 region has the DNA TGTGCCAGTTGGGACCGTCGAGGCATGAACACTGAAGCTTTCTTT. Variable domain in full (rest from reference TRBV19 and TRBJ1-1): DGGITQSPKYLFRKEGQNVTLSCEQNLNHDAMYWYRQDPGQGLRLIYYSQIVNDFQKGDIAEGYSVSREKKESFPLTVTSAQKNPTAFYLCASWDRRGMNTEAFFGQGTRLTVV.